What follows is one TCR beta chain and its context. The antigen is undetermined. This entry belongs to a study of shared clonotypes between healthy human individuals. In the study overall: CD4 naive and memory got three plates each, CD8 naive two, CD8 memory one. Study results and limitations: Clonotypes that were shared across a handful of donors made up approximately 5% of naive CD4 clonotypes. Generally, naive subsets (rather than memory subsets) showed larger estimated richness. Clonotype sharing among donors, it was expected, would be affected by sequencing depth.

TCRdb's copy holds only in-frame clones and misses some; the assay was immunoSEQ multiplex PCR. The table shows just over 2,000,000 clones, with approximately 94% occurring only once. Naive-designated CD8 cells lacked CD45RO, were positively enriched for CCR7, and omitted terminally differentiated effector memory CD45RA+ cells. Germline V gene sequence: CDR1 GTSNPN, CDR2 SVGIG (reference sequence). The V and J ends lost 4 bases and 8 bases respectively, with 26 bases between them. The CDR3 has 17 amino acids. The TCR originated in a man younger than 35 in good health. The specimen sequenced was naive CD8+ T cells sorted from blood. This rearrangement joins TRBV30 to TRBJ1-4, with D maybe TRBD1 (6 bases). The CDR3 loop reads CAWNGAGDGLEGEKLFF. In nucleotides, the CDR3 is TGTGCCTGGAACGGTGCAGGGGACGGTTTAGAGGGGGAAAAACTGTTTTTT. Combining the CDR3 with reference TRBV30 and TRBJ1-4 gives the whole variable domain SQTIHQWPATLVQPVGSPLSLECTVEGTSNPNLYWYRQAAGRGLQLLFYSVGIGQISSEVPQNLSASRPQDRQFILSSKKLLLSDSGFYLCAWNGAGDGLEGEKLFFGSGTQLSVL.